Listed here are 14 T cell receptor beta chains from one sample, sequenced in a study of T-cell memory formation after mild COVID-19. TCRdb processed the 5' RACE reads anew with MiXCR; each CDR3 protein has one entry. This sample has approximately 30,000 distinct CDR3 sequences, with 7.7% found just once. Material for sequencing was PBMCs or a T cell subset sorted from them (not recorded which). The receptors were gathered from a man aged 18 to 29 who had mild COVID-19 (a few samples of this study predate the infection). Cell type and time point are not known.

Only a few counts were recorded for this clonotype. The chain links TRBV7-2 to TRBJ2-2, with 8 bases that match TRBD1. CDR3 size: 16 residues. Losses at the gene ends were 1 base for V and 5 bases for J; bases not matched to a gene: 6. Germline V gives CDR1 SGHTA, CDR2 FQGNSA. CDR3 in amino acids: CASSLVVTGVTGELFF. As DNA, the CDR3 is TGTGCCAGCAGCTTAGTGGTGACAGGGGTAACCGGGGAGCTGTTTTTT.

In this sample, this clonotype turned up many times. The chain is built from TRBV7-3 and TRBJ2-1; the D gene could be TRBD1 or TRBD2 (5 bases each). The CDR3 runs 13 residues. Germline V lookup: CDR1 SGHTA, CDR2 FQGTGA. V gave up 3 bases and J gave up 5 bases, with 8 bases separating them. The CDR3 nucleotides read TGTGCCAGCAGCTTGGGACCTAACAATGAGCAGTTCTTC. Translation: CASSLGPNNEQFF.

This clonotype was found a few times. The rearrangement joins TRBV6-1 to TRBJ1-2; D is ambiguous. The CDR3 covers 15 residues. Germline CDR1 is MNHNS and CDR2 is SASEGT. The V end lost 1 base, the J end lost 4 bases, and 13 bases lay between the germline ends. The CDR3: CASSEGAGPGYGYTF. The CDR3 DNA is TGTGCCAGCAGTGAAGGGGCGGGCCCCGGCTATGGCTACACCTTC.

This clonotype has at least ten counts. V and J are TRBV7-9 and TRBJ2-1; no firm D call. Trimming removed 3 bases at V and 6 bases at J, with 3 bases between. This CDR3 comprises 11 residues. CDR1 and CDR2 (germline): SEHNR, FQNEAQ (reference sequence). DNA of the CDR3: TGTGCCAGCAGCTTGGGCAATGAGCAGTTCTTC. The encoded protein is CASSLGNEQFF.

The table lists this clonotype with many counts. This chain connects TRBV6-2 or TRBV6-3 to TRBJ2-1, with D perhaps TRBD1 (6 bases). V was trimmed by 6 bases and J by 2 bases, leaving 20 bases between them. The CDR3 has 17 residues. Germline CDR1 MNHEY, CDR2 SVGEGT. Written as DNA, the CDR3 is TGTGCCAGCAGGCCGCATACGGGACACGGGGCCTACAATGAGCAGTTCTTC. Translated, it gives CASRPHTGHGAYNEQFF.

The chain carries TRBV6-2 or TRBV6-3 and TRBJ2-5; 12 bases match TRBD2. Germline V gives CDR1 MNHEY, CDR2 SVGEGT. V gave up 2 bases and J gave up 2 bases; unmatched junction bases: 9. CDR3 size: 18 residues. DNA of the CDR3: TGTGCCAGCAGTTACGGGGGGACTAGCGGGCGCATTCAAGAGACCCAGTACTTC. Translation: CASSYGGTSGRIQETQYF.

This clonotype was seen repeatedly, ten times or more. V usage is TRBV28 and J usage is TRBJ2-3; TRBD1 agrees at 9 bases. The CDR3 runs 14 residues. Unmatched junction bases numbered 0, after V lost 2 bases and J lost 3 bases. Germline V CDR1 and CDR2: MDHEN, SYDVKM. The CDR3 DNA sequence: TGTGCCAGCAGTTTAGGACAGGGGACAGATACGCAGTATTTT. It encodes CASSLGQGTDTQYF. Variable domain in full (rest from reference TRBV28 and TRBJ2-3): DVKVTQSSRYLVKRTGEKVFLECVQDMDHENMFWYRQDPGLGLRLIYFSYDVKMKEKGDIPEGYSVSREKKERFSLILESASTNQTSMYLCASSLGQGTDTQYFGPGTRLTVL.

This clonotype has ten or more counts. CDR3 DNA sequence: TGTGCCAGCAGCCGCGACAGGCCCAGACTCGGTGAAAAACTGTTTTTT. Its translation: CASSRDRPRLGEKLFF. V usage is TRBV6-5 and J usage is TRBJ1-4, with D possibly being TRBD1 (6 bases). CDR1 MNHEY and CDR2 SVGAGI come from the germline V gene. V lost 6 bases and J 7 bases, leaving 21 bases between the germline ends. This CDR3 contains 16 residues.

This clonotype appeared many times. The chain couples TRBV15 to TRBJ2-7; TRBD2 is a possible D gene (5 bases). This CDR3 spans 16 amino acids. V gave up 0 bases and J gave up 1 base, with 13 bases separating them. In germline, CDR1 is LNHNV, CDR2 YYDKDF (reference sequence). The CDR3 sequence: CATSRDRGRGSYEQYV. The CDR3 nucleotides are TGTGCCACCAGCAGAGATCGAGGTCGGGGATCCTACGAGCAGTACGTC.

The rearrangement uses TRBV7-3 and TRBJ1-1, with a tentative D call TRBD1 (5 bases). V lost 5 bases to trimming and J lost 0 bases, with 19 bases between them. Germline V lookup: CDR1 SGHTA, CDR2 FQGTGA. This CDR3 comprises 17 residues. For the CDR3, the DNA is TGTGCCAGCAGCACTAGGGATCAGGGAAAAATGAACACTGAAGCTTTCTTT. Protein: CASSTRDQGKMNTEAFF. Looking up the rest from reference TRBV7-3 and TRBJ1-1 gives the full variable domain: GAGVSQTPSNKVTEKGKYVELRCDPISGHTALYWYRQSLGQGPEFLIYFQGTGAADDSGLPNDRFFAVRPEGSVSTLKIQRTERGDSAVYLCASSTRDQGKMNTEAFFGQGTRLTVV.

This clonotype was seen many times. V usage is TRBV7-3 and J usage is TRBJ2-1; either TRBD1 or TRBD2 may supply D (5 bases each). Germline assignment: CDR1 SGHTA and CDR2 FQGTGA. Trimming cost V 0 bases and J 6 bases, with 9 bases left between them. This CDR3 is 14 amino acids long. CDR3 residues: CASSLTGTSNEQFF. DNA of the CDR3: TGTGCCAGCAGCTTAACTGGGACGAGCAATGAGCAGTTCTTC.

This clonotype was counted many times. The chain links TRBV7-9 to TRBJ2-3, with D perhaps being TRBD1 or TRBD2 (5 bases each). Germline V gene data show CDR1 as SEHNR and CDR2 as FQNEAQ (reference sequence). The CDR3 contains 15 residues. V was pared by 5 bases and J by 2 bases, with 14 bases between. CDR3 sequence: CASSPRGSYTDTQYF. As DNA, the CDR3 is TGTGCCAGCAGCCCCCGGGGCAGTTACACAGATACGCAGTATTTT.

This clonotype occurred many times. The chain is built from TRBV29-1 and TRBJ1-1, with TRBD1 matching over 8 bases. CDR3 length: 13 residues. The germline CDR1 and CDR2 sequences are SQVTM and ANQGSEA. The junction had 5 bases not matched to a gene; V was cut back by 4 bases and J by 4 bases. The CDR3 DNA reads TGCAGCGTTGCGCGCGACAGGGGCACTGAAGCTTTCTTT. Translated: CSVARDRGTEAFF.

Many counts were recorded for this clonotype. V usage is TRBV18 and J usage is TRBJ2-3; D gene uncertain. Germline values: CDR1 KGHSH, CDR2 LQKENI. Trimming pared 2 bases from V and 0 bases from J, leaving 6 bases between. The CDR3 totals 14 residues. CDR3 in amino acids: CASSPVRSTDTQYF. The CDR3 nucleotides read TGTGCCAGCTCACCAGTCAGAAGCACAGATACGCAGTATTTT.